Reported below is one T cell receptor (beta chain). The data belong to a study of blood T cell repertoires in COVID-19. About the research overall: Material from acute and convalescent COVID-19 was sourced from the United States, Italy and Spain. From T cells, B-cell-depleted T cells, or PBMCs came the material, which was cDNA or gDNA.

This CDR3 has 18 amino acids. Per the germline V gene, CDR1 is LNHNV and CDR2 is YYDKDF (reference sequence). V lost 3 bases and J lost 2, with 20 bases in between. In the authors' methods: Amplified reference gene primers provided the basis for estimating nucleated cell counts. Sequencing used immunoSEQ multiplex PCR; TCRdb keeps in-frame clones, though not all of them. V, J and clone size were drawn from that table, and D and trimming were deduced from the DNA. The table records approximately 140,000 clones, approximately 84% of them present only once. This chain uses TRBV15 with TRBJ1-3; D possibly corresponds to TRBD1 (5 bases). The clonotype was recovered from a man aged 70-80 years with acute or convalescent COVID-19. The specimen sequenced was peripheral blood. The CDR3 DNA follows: TGTGCCACCAGCAGGACGACCCTTCAGGGTCTCCCTGGAAACACCATATATTTT. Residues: CATSRTTLQGLPGNTIYF.